The source of this T cell receptor beta chain is a study of T cells in Graves' hyperthyroidism and ophthalmopathy. Study-wide context: Blood from the periphery was taken at initial diagnosis, before any treatment.

Broader study findings: In the blood, most expanded thyroid clonotypes above 0.001 appeared as well. In the analysis, a 13 V-J model separated ophthalmopathy from stable hyperthyroidism.

Germline V gene data show CDR1 as KGHDR and CDR2 as SFDVKD. The CDR3 length is 13 residues. Trimming took 4 bases from V and 4 from J; bases not matched to a gene: 3. The investigators amplified TCR beta CDR3 regions from RNA transcripts. A first-round RT-PCR of the TCR CDR3 used the HTBI primer set. One entry per CDR3 protein, called by TCRdb with MiXCR from the multiplex PCR reads. The sample lists around 800,000 distinct CDR3 sequences, roughly 40% occurring once. This clonotype was seen many times. Its antigen remains unidentified. Uncontrolled infection, other autoimmune disease, pregnancy or lactation led to exclusion.

The chain employs TRBV24-1 and TRBJ2-7; the match to TRBD2 covers 7 bases. The receptor was derived from a man between 18 and 35 years old with Graves' hyperthyroidism. The sequenced sample was blood. CDR3 loop: CATSESRGYEQYF. CDR3 DNA: TGTGCCACCAGTGAGTCGCGGGGGTACGAGCAGTACTTC.